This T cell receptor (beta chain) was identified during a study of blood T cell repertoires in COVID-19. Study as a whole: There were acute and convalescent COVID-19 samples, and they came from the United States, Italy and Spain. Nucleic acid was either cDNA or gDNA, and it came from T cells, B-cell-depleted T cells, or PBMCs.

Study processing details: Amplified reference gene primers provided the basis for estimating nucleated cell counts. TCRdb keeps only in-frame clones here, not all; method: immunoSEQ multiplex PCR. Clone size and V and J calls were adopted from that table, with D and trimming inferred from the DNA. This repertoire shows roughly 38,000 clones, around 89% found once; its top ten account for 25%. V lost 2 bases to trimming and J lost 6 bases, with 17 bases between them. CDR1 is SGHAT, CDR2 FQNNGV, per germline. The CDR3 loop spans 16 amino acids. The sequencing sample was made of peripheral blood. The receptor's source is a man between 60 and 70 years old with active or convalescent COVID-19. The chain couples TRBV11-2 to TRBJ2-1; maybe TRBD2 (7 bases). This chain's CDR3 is CASSLRGASGTNEQFF. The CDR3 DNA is TGTGCCAGCAGCTTACGGGGGGCTAGCGGTACCAATGAGCAGTTCTTC.